This T cell receptor beta chain was recorded in a study of spatial heterogeneity in lung cancer. On each TCR cDNA molecule, a unique molecular identifier was present. TCRdb reanalysed the 5' RACE reads using MiXCR and keeps one entry per CDR3 protein. The repertoire holds about 7,900 distinct CDR3 sequences, with approximately 4.5% as singletons. Germline-derived CDR1 and CDR2 are DFQATT and SNEGSKA (reference sequence). The CDR3 has 11 residues. Ten or more counts support this clonotype. Its antigen remains unidentified. Findings and caveats of the study: Ubiquitous expanded tumor TCRs showed up in blood more at resection than follow-up.

Time point meaning: sample taken at primary tumor resection. This chain joins TRBV20-1 and TRBJ1-1, with unresolved D. This specimen was PBMCs, taken at surgery. This TCR came from a male donor with early-stage non-small cell lung cancer. The CDR3 protein is CSTPYNTEAFF. The CDR3 DNA reads as TGCAGCACCCCGTATAACACTGAAGCTTTCTTT.